Each of the 10 T cell receptor beta chains below was sequenced from the same sample in a study of CD8+ T cells in alopecia areata. Cells from pooled cutaneous lymph nodes were sorted by CD4, CD8alpha, NKG2D, NKG2ACE and other markers. As the sequencing template, cDNA was produced by extracting RNA and reverse transcribing it. TCRdb's table, derived via immunoSEQ multiplex PCR, lists solely in-frame clones and lacks some. The repertoire shows approximately 280,000 clones, none seen only once; the top ten take more than 0.95%. The specimen was CD4+ T cells sorted from a lymph node. The receptors were gathered from a C3H/HeJ mouse with alopecia areata. The mouse strain carries the MHC haplotype H2-k.

This clone appeared a few times. One base away lies a much larger clone, so this may be a sequencing read error. The gene names here belong to mouse. Read data end 4 residues before the CDR3 end; the end is taken from the germline J gene. Other DNA sequences from this sample encode an identical CDR3 as well. V gene TRBV13-1 combines with J gene TRBJ2-1; the D is unclear. From germline, CDR1 is NSHNY and CDR2 SYGAGN. CDR3 length equals 13 residues. The V end was cut by 1 base, the J end by 3 bases, with 5 bases between. The CDR3: CASSDSGYAEQFF. CDR3 DNA (partial): TGTGCCAGCAGTGATTCTGGCTATGCT.

This clone was observed many times. Gene names are mouse gene names. The DNA ends 4 residues before the CDR3 does, and the rest of the CDR3 is filled in from the germline J gene. This sample includes further DNA sequences coding for the same CDR3. The chain couples TRBV13-1 to TRBJ2-7, with D possibly TRBD1 on 5 matching bases. This CDR3 region has 12 residues. Germline V lookup: CDR1 NSHNY, CDR2 SYGAGN. Incomplete CDR3 DNA: TGTGCCAGCAGTGATGCCAGGGAT. It codes for CASSDARD. The entire CDR3 is CASSDARDEQYF.

Remarks on this clone: The genes are named according to mouse. From the germline J gene comes the end of the CDR3, since the read stops 4 residues before it. Other DNA sequences within the sample encode an identical CDR3. The genes are TRBV19 and TRBJ2-2; 7 bases match TRBD1. This CDR3 spans 15 amino acids. The ends lost 1 base at V and 1 base at J; junction bases unmatched: 1. Looked up from germline, CDR1 is FNHDT and CDR2 is SITEND (reference sequence). CDR3 bases read: TGTGCCAGCAGTATAAGACAGGGAAACACCGGG. Its translation is CASSIRQGNTG. The whole CDR3 protein is CASSIRQGNTGQLYF. The full variable domain, in which reference TRBV19 and TRBJ2-2 provide the parts outside the CDR3, is GGIITQTPKFLIGQEGQKLTLKCQQNFNHDTMYWYRQDSGKGLRLIYYSITENDLQKGDLSEGYDASREKKSSFSLTVTSAQKNEMAVFLCASSIRQGNTGQLYFGEGSKLTVL.

Concerning this clone itself: The listed genes are named as in mouse. Read coverage stops 4 residues before the CDR3 terminus; the germline J gene supplies the remainder. This rearrangement joins TRBV19 to TRBJ2-1; D is possibly TRBD1 (5 bases). The germline V gene has CDR1 FNHDT and CDR2 SITEND (reference sequence). V dropped 1 base and J dropped 5 bases, with 10 bases sitting between them. The CDR3 totals 14 residues. The sequenced part of the CDR3 DNA is TGTGCCAGCAGTATACCAGGGTACGATGCT. Its translation is CASSIPGYDA. The CDR3, in full, reads CASSIPGYDAEQFF.

There are a few counts of this clone. Genes and germline are mouse. The CDR3 extends 4 residues past the end of the read, so its final part is completed from the germline J gene. The gene calls are TRBV19 and TRBJ2-3; D not resolved. This CDR3 contains 12 residues. Per germline, CDR1 FNHDT and CDR2 SITEND (reference sequence). V was trimmed by 5 bases and J by 1 base, leaving 5 bases between them. CDR3: CASREGAETLYF. The part of the CDR3 DNA that was read is TGTGCCAGCAGAGAGGGTGCAGAA.

Concerning this clone itself: The gene names here belong to mouse. The missing CDR3 end, 4 residues past where the read stops, is filled in from the germline J gene. The chain couples TRBV1 to TRBJ2-1, with TRBD1 as a possible D gene (5 bases). The CDR3 spans 15 residues. Trimming took 1 base from V and 0 from J, leaving 7 bases between them. Germline CDR1 and CDR2: NSQYPW and LRSPGD (reference sequence). The sequenced CDR3 bases are TGCACCTGCAGTGCAGGGACATATAACTATGCT. Residues: CTCSAGTYNYA. The entire CDR3 protein is CTCSAGTYNYAEQFF.

This clone was observed a handful of times. Gene names refer to mouse genes. Coverage ceases 4 residues before the CDR3 finishes, and the germline J gene fills in the end. Different DNA sequences within this sample yield the same CDR3. The rearrangement joins TRBV19 to TRBJ2-5, with 7 positions matching TRBD2. The CDR3 length is 13 residues. The V and J ends lost 5 bases and 3 bases, in that order; junction bases with no gene match: 3. Germline-derived CDR1 and CDR2 are FNHDT and SITEND (reference sequence). Here the CDR3 reads CASRPGLQDTQYF. The CDR3 DNA, read in part, is TGTGCCAGCAGGCCGGGACTGCAAGAC.

This clone has only a few counts. All gene names here are mouse names. The read ends 4 residues early relative to the CDR3; the germline J gene fills the gap. The rearrangement joins TRBV31 to TRBJ1-2; 8 bases agree with TRBD1. V shed 3 bases, J shed 4 bases, and the junction held 7 bases outside the gene matches. Germline V gene data show CDR1 as GKSSPN and CDR2 as SITVG. The CDR3 spans 14 residues. This CDR3 is CAWRPRGQSSDYTF. The part of the CDR3 DNA that was read is TGTGCCTGGAGGCCCAGGGGGCAGAGCTCC.

Ten or more counts support this clone. Gene names denote mouse genes. The CDR3 goes on 4 residues after the read ends, and that part is filled in from the germline J gene. This same CDR3 is encoded by further DNA sequences in the sample. The chain combines TRBV5 with TRBJ2-1, with 7 bases aligning to TRBD1. The V gene's germline CDR1 is LGHNA and CDR2 YNLKQL (reference sequence). V was pared by 0 bases and J by 1 base, with 0 bases of the junction left unmatched. CDR3 length: 15 amino acids. CDR3 DNA (partial): TGTGCCAGCAGCCAAGACAGGGGGAACTATGCT. Translating gives CASSQDRGNYA. The full CDR3 sequence reads CASSQDRGNYAEQFF.

This clone was recorded a few times. Gene names refer to mouse genes. The read comes to an end 4 residues before the CDR3 does, leaving the germline J gene to fill in the end. V usage is TRBV19 and J usage is TRBJ2-3; possible D gene TRBD1, 6 bases. Germline values: CDR1 FNHDT, CDR2 SITEND (reference sequence). Trimming removed 0 bases at V and 0 bases at J, with 8 bases between. The CDR3 covers 15 residues. This CDR3 reads CASSIGDNSAETLYF. The DNA read from the CDR3 is TGTGCCAGCAGTATAGGGGACAATAGTGCAGAA.